Sequencing of this T cell receptor beta chain was carried out in a study of T cells in Graves' hyperthyroidism and ophthalmopathy. On this clonotype: Its antigen is as yet unknown.

Findings of the study overall: By a 13 V-J model, ophthalmopathy was set apart from stable hyperthyroidism. A median around six months before onset, the model predicted ophthalmopathy.

Diagnoses rested on clinical symptoms, serum thyroxine and TRAb, thyroid ultrasound and orbital computed tomography. Amplification yielded TCR beta CDR3 regions, with RNA transcripts as the source. The HTBI primer set was used in a first-round RT-PCR of the TCR CDR3. MiXCR, run by TCRdb on the multiplex PCR reads, gives a single entry per CDR3 protein. The profile shows 480,000 or so distinct CDR3 sequences, over 35% of them singletons. The receptor was isolated from an adult woman with Graves' disease, either hyperthyroidism or ophthalmopathy (not recorded which). The sample consisted of peripheral blood or thyroid tissue (not recorded which).

The CDR3 loop reads CASSYGRDAGELFF. The CDR3 DNA sequence: TGTGCCAGCAGTTACGGCAGGGATGCCGGGGAGCTGTTTTTT. The chain has TRBV6-6 and TRBJ2-2; weak D call: TRBD1 (5 bases). The CDR3 loop spans 14 amino acids. Trimming cost V 2 bases and J 6 bases, with 10 bases left between them. Germline V gives CDR1 MNHNY, CDR2 SVGAGI (reference sequence).